Listed here are 6 T cell receptor beta chains from one sample, sequenced in a study of CD8 T cells in ankylosing spondylitis. Via MiXCR, TCRdb re-called the 5' RACE reads, giving one row per CDR3 protein. The table shows around 150,000 distinct CDR3 sequences, with 6% to 8% occurring only once. Sequencing input: blood, either unsorted or a sorted T cell fraction (not recorded which). Source of these receptors: a female donor with ankylosing spondylitis or in good health (not recorded which).

In its sample, this clonotype was seen many times. J is TRBJ2-7 and V is TRBV11-1; 10 bases match TRBD2. The CDR3 is made up of 18 amino acids. Germline loops: CDR1 SGHAT, CDR2 FQDESV (reference sequence). Trimming took 4 bases from V and 2 from J; bases not matched to a gene: 14. CDR3 protein: CASSSPLLTSGVPYEQYF. The CDR3 DNA follows: TGTGCCAGCAGCTCGCCCCTTCTTACTAGCGGGGTTCCCTACGAGCAGTACTTC.

This clonotype was recorded at least ten times. The V gene is TRBV12-3 or TRBV12-4, the J gene TRBJ2-7, with 12 bases identical to TRBD1. V gave up 3 bases and J gave up 5 bases; unmatched junction bases: 5. This CDR3 contains 15 residues. This CDR3 reads CASSFGDRGPNEQYF. The CDR3 DNA sequence: TGTGCCAGCAGTTTCGGGGACAGGGGGCCGAACGAGCAGTACTTC.

This clonotype has only a few counts. The V gene is TRBV12-3 or TRBV12-4, the J gene TRBJ2-3; TRBD2 aligns across 9 bases. The J segment lost 4 bases and the V segment lost 8 bases, leaving 7 bases of the junction unmatched. This CDR3 is built from 14 residues. CDR3 in amino acids: CASAGLAQADTQYF. The CDR3 DNA follows: TGTGCCAGCGCGGGACTAGCACAGGCAGATACGCAGTATTTT.

This clonotype was observed many times. V gene TRBV20-1 combines with J gene TRBJ2-1; the match to TRBD2 covers 7 bases. V was clipped by 3 bases and J by 6 bases; unmatched bases: 14. This CDR3 has 16 amino acids. CDR1 and CDR2 (germline): DFQATT, SNEGSKA (reference sequence). The CDR3, as DNA: TGCAGTGCTAGGCGGACTAGTGGTCCTACTGGCAATGAGCAGTTCTTC. Its translation: CSARRTSGPTGNEQFF.

This clonotype was recorded at least ten times. In nucleotides, the CDR3 is TGTGCCATCAGTGCAAAACGGAGTGCAACTAATGAAAAACTGTTTTTT. Protein product: CAISAKRSATNEKLFF. The rearrangement links TRBV10-3 to TRBJ1-4; D is unresolved. The V and J ends lost 4 bases and 0 bases respectively, with 12 bases between them. Germline CDR1 reads ENHRY; CDR2 reads SYGVKD. The length of the CDR3 is 16 residues.

This clonotype was recorded at least ten times. The CDR3 sequence is CASSFGGGRGYTF. CDR3 bases: TGTGCCAGCAGTTTTGGGGGAGGTCGTGGCTACACCTTC. The J gene is TRBJ1-2, the V gene TRBV12-3 or TRBV12-4, with a possible D match to TRBD1 (5 bases). The CDR3 consists of 13 residues. Trimming took off 3 bases at V and 7 bases at J, with 12 bases between the two ends.